This T cell receptor beta chain was profiled in a study of CD8 T cells in ankylosing spondylitis. The authors made TCR beta libraries by quantitative 5'-RACE with molecular barcodes. TCRdb redid the calling of the 5' RACE reads with MiXCR, one entry per CDR3 protein. The sample contains about 220,000 distinct CDR3 sequences, just under 7.5% of which appear only once. There are many counts of this clonotype. Its antigen is as yet unknown. General study points: Typical of ankylosing spondylitis blood, it appeared, was a TCR beta motif of under 10 highly homologous variants. Disease-linked clones reportedly showed significant enrichment in matched ankylosing spondylitis synovial fluid. Peripheral blood held disease-linked clones only at relatively low frequency, and these were CD8+.

Germline-derived CDR1 and CDR2 are MDHEN and SYDVKM. Between the trimmed V and J ends, which lost 5 bases and 1 base, there was a span of 16 bases. This CDR3 has 16 residues. Sample: blood, either unsorted or a sorted T cell fraction (not recorded which). This chain uses TRBV28 with TRBJ2-3; the D gene could be TRBD1 or TRBD2 (5 bases each). The receptor's source is a male donor with ankylosing spondylitis. CDR3 residues: CASSIGTSSGTDTQYF. CDR3 sequence (DNA): TGTGCCAGCAGTATTGGGACCTCCTCAGGCACAGATACGCAGTATTTT. Using reference TRBV28 and TRBJ2-3 for the parts outside the CDR3, the full variable domain is DVKVTQSSRYLVKRTGEKVFLECVQDMDHENMFWYRQDPGLGLRLIYFSYDVKMKEKGDIPEGYSVSREKKERFSLILESASTNQTSMYLCASSIGTSSGTDTQYFGPGTRLTVL.